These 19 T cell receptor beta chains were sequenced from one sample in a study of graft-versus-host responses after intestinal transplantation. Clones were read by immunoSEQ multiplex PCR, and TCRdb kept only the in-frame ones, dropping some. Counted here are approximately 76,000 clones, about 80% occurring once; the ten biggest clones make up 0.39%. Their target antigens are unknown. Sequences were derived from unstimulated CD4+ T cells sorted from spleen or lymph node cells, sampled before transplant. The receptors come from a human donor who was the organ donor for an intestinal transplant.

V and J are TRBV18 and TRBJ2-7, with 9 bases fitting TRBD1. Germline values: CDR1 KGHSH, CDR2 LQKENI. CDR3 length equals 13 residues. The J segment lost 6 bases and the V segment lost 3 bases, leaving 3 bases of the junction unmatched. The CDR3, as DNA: TGTGCCAGCTCACCGAAACAGGGGGCCGAGCAGTACGTC. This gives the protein CASSPKQGAEQYV.

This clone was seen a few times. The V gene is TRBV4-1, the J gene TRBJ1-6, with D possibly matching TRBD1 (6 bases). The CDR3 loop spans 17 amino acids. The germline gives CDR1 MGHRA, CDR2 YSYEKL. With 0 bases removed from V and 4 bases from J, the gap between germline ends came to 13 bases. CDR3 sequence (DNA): TGCGCCAGCAGCCAAGATGTGCAGGGGCGATATAATTCACCCCTCCACTTT. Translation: CASSQDVQGRYNSPLHF.

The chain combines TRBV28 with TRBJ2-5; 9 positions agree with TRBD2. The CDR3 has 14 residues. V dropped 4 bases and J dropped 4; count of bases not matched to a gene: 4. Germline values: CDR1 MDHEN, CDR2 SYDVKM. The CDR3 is CASSYAGGLETQYF. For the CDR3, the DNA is TGTGCCAGCAGTTATGCGGGGGGGCTAGAGACCCAGTACTTC.

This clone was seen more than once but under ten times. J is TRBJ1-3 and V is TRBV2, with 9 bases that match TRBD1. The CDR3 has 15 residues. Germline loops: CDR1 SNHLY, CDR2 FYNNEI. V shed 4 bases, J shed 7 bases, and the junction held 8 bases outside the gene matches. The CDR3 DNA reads TGTGCCAGCAGTGGCCGGGACAGGGTTGTGAACACCATATATTTT. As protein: CASSGRDRVVNTIYF.

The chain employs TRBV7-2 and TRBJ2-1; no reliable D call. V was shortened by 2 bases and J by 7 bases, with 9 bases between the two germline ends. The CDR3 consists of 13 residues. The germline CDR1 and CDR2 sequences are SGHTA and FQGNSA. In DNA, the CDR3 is TGTGCCAGCAGCTTAACGCGTGAGAATGAGCAGTTCTTC. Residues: CASSLTRENEQFF.

The CDR3 spells CASSPSGGQGVNQPQHF. The CDR3 DNA is TGTGCCAGCAGTCCCTCGGGGGGACAGGGTGTGAATCAGCCCCAGCATTTT. This chain connects TRBV28 to TRBJ1-5, with 9 bases aligning to TRBD1. This CDR3 is 17 amino acids long. J lost 4 bases, V lost 5 bases, and 12 bases had no gene match. The germline gives CDR1 MDHEN, CDR2 SYDVKM. Filled out from reference TRBV28 and TRBJ1-5, the complete variable domain reads DVKVTQSSRYLVKRTGEKVFLECVQDMDHENMFWYRQDPGLGLRLIYFSYDVKMKEKGDIPEGYSVSREKKERFSLILESASTNQTSMYLCASSPSGGQGVNQPQHFGDGTRLSIL.

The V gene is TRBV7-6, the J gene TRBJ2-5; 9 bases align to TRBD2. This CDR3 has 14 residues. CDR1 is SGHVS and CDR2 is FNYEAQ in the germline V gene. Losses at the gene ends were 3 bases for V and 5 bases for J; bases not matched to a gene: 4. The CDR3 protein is CASSFDAGGETQYF. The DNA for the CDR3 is TGTGCCAGCAGCTTCGACGCGGGAGGGGAGACCCAGTACTTC.

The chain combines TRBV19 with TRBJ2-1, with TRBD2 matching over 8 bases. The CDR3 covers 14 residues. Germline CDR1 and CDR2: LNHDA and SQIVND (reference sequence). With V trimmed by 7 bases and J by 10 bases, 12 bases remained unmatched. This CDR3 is CASTAGGWGREQFF. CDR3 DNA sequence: TGTGCCAGTACCGCGGGGGGCTGGGGCAGGGAGCAGTTCTTC.

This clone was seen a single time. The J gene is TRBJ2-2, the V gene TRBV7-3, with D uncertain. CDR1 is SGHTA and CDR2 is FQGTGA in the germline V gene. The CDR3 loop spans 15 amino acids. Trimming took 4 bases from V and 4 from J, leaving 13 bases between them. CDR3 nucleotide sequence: TGTGCCAGCAGCTCCGATAGGAGCCCCACCGGGGAGCTGTTTTTT. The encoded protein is CASSSDRSPTGELFF.

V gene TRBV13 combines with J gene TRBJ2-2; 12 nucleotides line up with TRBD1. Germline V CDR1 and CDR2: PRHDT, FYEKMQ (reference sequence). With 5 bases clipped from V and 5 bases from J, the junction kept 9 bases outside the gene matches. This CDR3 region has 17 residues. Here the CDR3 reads CASSLRDRGRFTGELFF. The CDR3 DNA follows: TGTGCCAGCAGCCTCCGGGACAGGGGGCGTTTTACCGGGGAGCTGTTTTTT.

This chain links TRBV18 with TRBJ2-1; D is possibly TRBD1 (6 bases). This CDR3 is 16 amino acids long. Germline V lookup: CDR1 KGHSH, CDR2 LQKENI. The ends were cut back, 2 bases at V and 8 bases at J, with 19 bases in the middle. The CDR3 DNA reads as TGTGCCAGCTCACCAGCACCTCAGGGGTTAATGGATGAGCAGTTCTTC. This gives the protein CASSPAPQGLMDEQFF.

This CDR3 is CAISRQEGYEQYV. The CDR3, as DNA: TGTGCCATCAGCCGACAGGAAGGCTACGAGCAGTACGTC. The J gene is TRBJ2-7, the V gene TRBV10-3; D is possibly TRBD1 (6 bases). CDR3 length: 13 residues. Germline loops: CDR1 ENHRY, CDR2 SYGVKD. Trimming stripped 6 bases from V and 3 bases from J, with 12 bases between.

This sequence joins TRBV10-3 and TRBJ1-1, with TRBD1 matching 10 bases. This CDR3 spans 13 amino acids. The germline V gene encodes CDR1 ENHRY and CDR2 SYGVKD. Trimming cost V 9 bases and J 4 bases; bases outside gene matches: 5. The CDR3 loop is CAMTGGRGTEAFF. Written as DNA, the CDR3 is TGTGCCATGACAGGGGGCAGAGGCACTGAAGCTTTCTTT.

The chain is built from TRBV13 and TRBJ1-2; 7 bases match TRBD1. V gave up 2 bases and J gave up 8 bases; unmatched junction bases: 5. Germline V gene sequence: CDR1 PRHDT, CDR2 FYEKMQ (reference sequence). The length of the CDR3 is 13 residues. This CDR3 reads CASSLNRGWGYTF. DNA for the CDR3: TGTGCCAGCAGCTTAAACAGGGGTTGGGGCTACACCTTC.

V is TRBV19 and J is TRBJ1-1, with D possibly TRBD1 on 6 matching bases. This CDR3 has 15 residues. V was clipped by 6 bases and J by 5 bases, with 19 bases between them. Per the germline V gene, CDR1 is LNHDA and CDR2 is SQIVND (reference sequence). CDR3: CASRTIGQSATEAFF. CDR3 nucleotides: TGTGCCAGTAGGACGATAGGACAGTCAGCGACTGAAGCTTTCTTT.

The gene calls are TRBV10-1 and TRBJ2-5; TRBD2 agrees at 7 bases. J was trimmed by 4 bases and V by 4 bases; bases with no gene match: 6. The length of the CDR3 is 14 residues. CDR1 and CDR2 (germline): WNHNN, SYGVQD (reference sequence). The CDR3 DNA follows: TGCGCCAGCAGTGTACGTAGGGAGGGAGAGACCCAGTACTTC. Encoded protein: CASSVRREGETQYF.

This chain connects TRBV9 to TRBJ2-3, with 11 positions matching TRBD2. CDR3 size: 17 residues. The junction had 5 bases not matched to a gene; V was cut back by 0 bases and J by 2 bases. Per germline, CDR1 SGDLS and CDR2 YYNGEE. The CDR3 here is CASSVDVAGGLTDTQYF. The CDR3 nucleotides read TGTGCCAGCAGCGTAGACGTAGCGGGGGGGCTCACAGATACGCAGTATTTT. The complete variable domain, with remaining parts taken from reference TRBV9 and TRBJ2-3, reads DSGVTQTPKHLITATGQRVTLRCSPRSGDLSVYWYQQSLDQGLQFLIQYYNGEERAKGNILERFSAQQFPDLHSELNLSSLELGDSALYFCASSVDVAGGLTDTQYFGPGTRLTVL.

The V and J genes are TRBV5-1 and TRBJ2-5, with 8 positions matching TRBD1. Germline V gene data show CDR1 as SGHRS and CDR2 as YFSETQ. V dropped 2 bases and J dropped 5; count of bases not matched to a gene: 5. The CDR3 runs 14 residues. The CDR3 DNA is TGCGCCAGCAGCTTTCCAGGGGGCGCTGAGACCCAGTACTTC. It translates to CASSFPGGAETQYF.

The DNA of the CDR3 is TGCAGCGTCTCCAAGGGGAGGACAGGGGTCTACAATGAGCAGTTCTTC. It encodes CSVSKGRTGVYNEQFF. The chain recombines TRBV29-1 with TRBJ2-1; 9 bases are a match to TRBD1. Germline CDR1 SQVTM, CDR2 ANQGSEA. The CDR3 covers 16 residues. With 6 bases clipped from V and 3 bases from J, the junction kept 12 bases outside the gene matches.